The entry below describes one T cell receptor (beta chain). The antigen is unknown. Sorted subsets were CFSE-labeled and cultured approximately 5 days with allogeneic dendritic cells. Memory T cells were CD45RO+, naive were CD45RA+, sorted by FACS. Assay used: immunoSEQ multiplex PCR; TCRdb lists only in-frame clones, some missing. Here the sample spans 12,000 or so clones, roughly 64% being singletons. This sample stems from a study of regulatory dendritic cells for organ transplantation. Findings and caveats of the study: Naive T cells showed high diversity, memory cells less, memory CD8+ least. Mature dendritic cells appeared to drive more memory CD8+ clonal expansion than regulatory ones. Resting memory CD8+ T cells held the most alloreactive clonotypes.

The ends were cut back, 4 bases at V and 1 base at J, with 13 bases in the middle. This CDR3 spans 15 amino acids. Germline assignment: CDR1 LGHNA and CDR2 YSLEER. This receptor was obtained from a human donor in good health. Sequencing input: naive CD8+ T cells from blood cultured with dendritic cells. Subset described: CD45RA+ naive T cells. This chain links TRBV4-3 with TRBJ1-1, with a weak D call TRBD1 (5 bases). The CDR3 loop is CASSPAGQPNTEAFF. CDR3 nucleotide sequence: TGCGCCAGCAGCCCCGCGGGGCAGCCGAACACTGAAGCTTTCTTT.